The clone carrying this T cell receptor beta chain occurred many times. Its matching antigen is unknown. This sample was taken from a study of identical twins. Study results and limitations: Out-of-frame alpha sequences common to twins exhibited an excess of low generation probability. The study based its conclusions on cross-sectional statistical analysis and did not follow the same donors.

TCRdb passed the 5' RACE reads through MiXCR, listing each CDR3 protein once. The sample has nearly 650,000 distinct CDR3 sequences, roughly 7.1% seen once. Germline V lookup: CDR1 SQVTM, CDR2 ANQGSEA. Trimming took off 7 bases at V and 2 bases at J, with 18 bases between the two ends. CDR3 length: 15 residues. This sample also appeared in a second study, on yellow fever vaccine responses in identical twins.

The chain has TRBV29-1 and TRBJ2-1; D is perhaps TRBD1 (8 bases). This receptor was taken from a woman aged 18-29 years in good health. Source material: PBMCs. CDR3 sequence: CSARGGQATYNEQFF. As DNA, the CDR3 is TGCAGCGCCCGCGGGGGACAGGCGACCTACAATGAGCAGTTCTTC.